One sample yielded the 7 T cell receptor beta chains listed below, sequenced in a study of long-term antiretroviral therapy in people with HIV. A v3.0 immunoSEQ assay was performed at survey level. Sequenced by immunoSEQ multiplex PCR; TCRdb stores in-frame clones only, minus some. The sample contains 20,000 to 30,000 clones, 95% of which appear only once. The input for sequencing was unsorted PBMCs, taken about 5 years after starting antiretroviral therapy. These receptor sequences come from a woman aged 45-65 years with HIV.

The chain recombines TRBV27 with TRBJ2-7, with 7 bases fitting TRBD2. Germline values: CDR1 MNHEY, CDR2 SMNVEV (reference sequence). The CDR3 spans 14 residues. The J segment lost 4 bases and the V segment lost 4 bases, leaving 7 bases of the junction unmatched. The CDR3 nucleotides are TGTGCCAGCAGTTACTCGCTAGCGGAGTACGAGCAGTACTTC. Translation gives CASSYSLAEYEQYF.

J is TRBJ1-2 and V is TRBV5-1; 8 bases are a match to TRBD1. This CDR3 is built from 15 residues. V was pared by 1 base and J by 4 bases, with 6 bases of the junction left unmatched. From germline, CDR1 is SGHRS and CDR2 YFSETQ. The CDR3 spells CASSLTTGGVYGYTF. The CDR3 DNA is TGCGCCAGCAGCTTGACAACAGGGGGTGTCTATGGCTACACCTTC. The full variable domain, with the rest looked up from reference TRBV5-1 and TRBJ1-2, is KAGVTQTPRYLIKTRGQQVTLSCSPISGHRSVSWYQQTPGQGLQFLFEYFSETQRNKGNFPGRFSGRQFSNSRSEMNVSTLELGDSALYLCASSLTTGGVYGYTFGSGTRLTVV.

The genes are TRBV30 and TRBJ1-1; the D is unclear. The CDR3 consists of 13 residues. From germline, CDR1 is GTSNPN and CDR2 SVGIG (reference sequence). The V and J ends lost 2 bases and 0 bases respectively, with 7 bases between them. CDR3 sequence: CAWSPPMNTEAFF. CDR3 DNA: TGTGCCTGGAGTCCACCGATGAACACTGAAGCTTTCTTT. Based on the CDR3 plus reference TRBV30 and TRBJ1-1, the full variable domain is SQTIHQWPATLVQPVGSPLSLECTVEGTSNPNLYWYRQAAGRGLQLLFYSVGIGQISSEVPQNLSASRPQDRQFILSSKKLLLSDSGFYLCAWSPPMNTEAFFGQGTRLTVV.

The gene calls are TRBV7-2 and TRBJ2-3; tentative D call: TRBD1 (6 bases). From germline, CDR1 is SGHTA and CDR2 FQGNSA. V dropped 5 bases and J dropped 2 bases, with 23 bases sitting between them. This CDR3 region has 18 residues. CDR3 DNA: TGTGCCAGCAGCCCAGGGGAGTCCGGAGCGTCACACACAGATACGCAGTATTTT. It encodes CASSPGESGASHTDTQYF.

This sequence joins TRBV7-6 and TRBJ1-2; 7 bases map to TRBD1. The V and J ends lost 4 bases and 6 bases, in that order; junction bases with no gene match: 8. From germline, CDR1 is SGHVS and CDR2 FNYEAQ. The CDR3 consists of 14 residues. The CDR3 DNA follows: TGTGCCAGCAGCTCCACCGACAGGGACCATGGCTACACCTTC. This translates into CASSSTDRDHGYTF. The variable domain in full, completed from reference TRBV7-6 and TRBJ1-2, reads GAGVSQSPRYKVTKRGQDVALRCDPISGHVSLYWYRQALGQGPEFLTYFNYEAQQDKSGLPNDRFSAERPEGSISTLTIQRTEQRDSAMYRCASSSTDRDHGYTFGSGTRLTVV.

The chain couples TRBV14 to TRBJ2-1, with TRBD2 as a possible D gene (5 bases). There are 16 residues in the CDR3. The V gene's germline CDR1 is SGHDN and CDR2 FVKESK. The V end was cut by 3 bases, the J end by 4 bases, with 16 bases between. CDR3 nucleotides: TGTGCCAGCAGCCAGGGATTGACCGGGGTATACAATGAGCAGTTCTTC. Translating gives CASSQGLTGVYNEQFF.

This chain joins TRBV7-8 and TRBJ2-7, with D possibly TRBD2 on 5 matching bases. CDR3 length equals 15 residues. Germline lookup yields CDR1 SGHVS and CDR2 FQNEAQ. V was clipped by 7 bases and J by 0 bases, with 16 bases between them. CDR3 residues: CASTEGGGLSYEQYF. CDR3 nucleotide sequence: TGTGCCAGCACCGAGGGTGGAGGACTCTCCTACGAGCAGTACTTC.